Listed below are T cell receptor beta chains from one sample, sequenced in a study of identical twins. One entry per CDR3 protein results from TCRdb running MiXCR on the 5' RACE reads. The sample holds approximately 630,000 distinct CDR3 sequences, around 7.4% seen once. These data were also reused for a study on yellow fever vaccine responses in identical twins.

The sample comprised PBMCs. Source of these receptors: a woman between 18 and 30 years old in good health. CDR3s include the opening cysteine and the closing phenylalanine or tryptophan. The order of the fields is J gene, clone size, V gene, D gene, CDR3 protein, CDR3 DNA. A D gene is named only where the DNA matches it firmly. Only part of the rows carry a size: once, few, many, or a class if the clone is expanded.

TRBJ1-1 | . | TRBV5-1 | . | CASSRSNMNTEAFF | TGCGCCAGCAGCCGGAGTAACATGAACACTGAAGCTTTCTTT
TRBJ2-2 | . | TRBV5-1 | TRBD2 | CASSTWTSGNTGELFF | TGCGCCAGCAGCACCTGGACTAGCGGTAACACCGGGGAGCTGTTTTTT
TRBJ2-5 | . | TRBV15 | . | CATSRDRFQETQYF | TGTGCCACCAGCAGAGATCGGTTCCAAGAGACCCAGTACTTC
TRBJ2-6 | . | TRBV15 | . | CATSRDFTGANVLTF | TGTGCCACCAGCAGAGATTTTACTGGGGCCAACGTCCTGACTTTC
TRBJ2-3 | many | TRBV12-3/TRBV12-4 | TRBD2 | CASTPGRGAADTQYF | TGTGCCAGCACCCCTGGGCGGGGGGCGGCAGATACGCAGTATTTT
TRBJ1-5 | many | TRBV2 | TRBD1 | CASSYGQVSNQPQHF | TGTGCCAGCAGTTACGGACAGGTTAGCAATCAGCCCCAGCATTTT
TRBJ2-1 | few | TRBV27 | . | CASSRDQANNEQFF | TGTGCCAGCAGCCGGGACCAGGCGAACAATGAGCAGTTCTTC
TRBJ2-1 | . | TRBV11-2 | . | CASSYTGYEQFF | TGTGCCAGCAGCTACACAGGGTATGAGCAGTTCTTC
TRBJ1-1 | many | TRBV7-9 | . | CASSSGTPRIMNTEAFF | TGTGCCAGCAGCTCGGGGACCCCTCGAATTATGAACACTGAAGCTTTCTTT
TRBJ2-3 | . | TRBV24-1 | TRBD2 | CATSPTSAHTQYF | TGTGCCACCAGCCCAACTAGCGCACATACGCAGTATTTT
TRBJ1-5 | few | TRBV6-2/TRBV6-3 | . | CASSPQVYSNQPQHF | TGTGCCAGCAGTCCCCAGGTGTATAGCAATCAGCCCCAGCATTTT
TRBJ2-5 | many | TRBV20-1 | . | CSARGIGLLQETQYF | TGCAGTGCTAGAGGCATTGGACTGCTCCAAGAGACCCAGTACTTC
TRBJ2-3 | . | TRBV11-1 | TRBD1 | CPSSLADYRGQGTDTQYF | TGTCCCAGCAGCTTAGCCGATTACAGGGGGCAGGGGACAGATACGCAGTATTTT
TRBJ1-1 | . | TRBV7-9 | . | CASSLYPEAFF | TGTGCCAGCAGCTTGTACCCTGAAGCTTTCTTT
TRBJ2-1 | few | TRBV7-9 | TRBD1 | CASSRMGTGKPWGQFF | TGTGCCAGCAGCCGAATGGGGACAGGCAAACCCTGGGGGCAGTTCTTC
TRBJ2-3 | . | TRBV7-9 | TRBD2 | CASSLASGSPNTDTQYF | TGTGCCAGCAGCTTGGCTAGCGGGTCCCCCAACACAGATACGCAGTATTTT
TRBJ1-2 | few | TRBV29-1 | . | CSVEEPKGRGNYGYTF | TGCAGCGTTGAAGAGCCCAAGGGGAGGGGTAACTATGGCTACACCTTC
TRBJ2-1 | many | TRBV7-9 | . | CASNLGSNEQFF | TGTGCCAGCAACTTAGGGTCCAATGAGCAGTTCTTC
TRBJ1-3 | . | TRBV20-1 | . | CSARGVFGNTIYF | TGCAGTGCTAGAGGGGTTTTTGGAAACACCATATATTTT
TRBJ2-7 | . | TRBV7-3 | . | CASSLKRQVLSYEQYF | TGTGCCAGCAGCTTAAAGCGGCAGGTTCTCAGCTACGAGCAGTACTTC
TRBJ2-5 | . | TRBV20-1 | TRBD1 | CSARDYRDSDEETQYF | TGCAGTGCTAGAGATTATAGGGACAGTGATGAAGAGACCCAGTACTTC
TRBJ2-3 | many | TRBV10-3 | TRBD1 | CAISESGTGRTDTQYF | TGTGCCATCAGTGAGTCTGGGACAGGGCGCACAGATACGCAGTATTTT
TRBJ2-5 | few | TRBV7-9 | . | CASSPFVPAEETQYF | TGTGCCAGCAGCCCGTTTGTACCTGCTGAAGAGACCCAGTACTTC
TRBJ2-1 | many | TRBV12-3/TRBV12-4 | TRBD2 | CASSSTSGRVEQFF | TGTGCCAGCAGTTCAACTAGCGGGAGGGTTGAGCAGTTCTTC
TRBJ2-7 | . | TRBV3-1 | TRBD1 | CASSVGQGPYEQYF | TGTGCCAGCAGCGTGGGACAGGGACCATACGAGCAGTACTTC
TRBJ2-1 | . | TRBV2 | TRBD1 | CAIPGQGRPEQFF | TGTGCCATCCCGGGACAGGGTCGCCCTGAGCAGTTCTTC
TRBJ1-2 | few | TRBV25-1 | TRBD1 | CASSVDRKGGYTF | TGTGCCAGCAGCGTGGACAGGAAGGGTGGCTACACCTTC
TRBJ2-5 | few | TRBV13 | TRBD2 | CASSPSRGRLAGGPVDQETQYF | TGTGCCAGCAGCCCATCCCGAGGAAGACTAGCGGGGGGGCCGGTGGACCAAGAGACCCAGTACTTC
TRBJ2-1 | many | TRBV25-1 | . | CASSDGVFVNEQFF | TGTGCCAGCAGTGACGGGGTTTTTGTGAATGAGCAGTTCTTC
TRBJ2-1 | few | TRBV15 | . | CATSRDQINNEQFF | TGTGCCACCAGCAGAGACCAGATCAACAATGAGCAGTTCTTC
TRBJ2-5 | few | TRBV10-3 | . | CAISAQREETQYF | TGTGCCATCAGTGCACAGAGAGAAGAGACCCAGTACTTC
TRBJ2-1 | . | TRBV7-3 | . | CASSFGVGNNEQFF | TGTGCCAGCAGCTTCGGAGTCGGGAACAATGAGCAGTTCTTC
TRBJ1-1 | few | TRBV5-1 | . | CASSLDAEAFF | TGCGCCAGCAGCTTGGATGCCGAAGCTTTCTTT
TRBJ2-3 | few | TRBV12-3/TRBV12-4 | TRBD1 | CASSPSRGQGTDTQYF | TGTGCCAGCAGTCCATCCAGGGGACAGGGGACAGATACGCAGTATTTT
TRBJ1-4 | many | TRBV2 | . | CASSQDPTNEKLFF | TGTGCCAGCAGCCAGGACCCAACTAATGAAAAACTGTTTTTT
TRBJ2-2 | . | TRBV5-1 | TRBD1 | CASSLGTGPVGELFF | TGCGCCAGCAGCTTGGGGACAGGGCCGGTCGGGGAGCTGTTTTTT
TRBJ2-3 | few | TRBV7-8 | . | CASSPRGLAYDTQYF | TGTGCCAGCAGCCCACGGGGGCTAGCTTATGATACGCAGTATTTT
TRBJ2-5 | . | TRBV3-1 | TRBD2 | CASSQVGEGTQYF | TGTGCCAGCAGCCAAGTCGGGGAGGGGACCCAGTACTTC
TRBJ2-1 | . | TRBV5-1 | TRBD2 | CASSFDPTSGGRGNEQFF | TGCGCCAGCAGCTTCGACCCTACTAGCGGGGGGCGAGGCAATGAGCAGTTCTTC
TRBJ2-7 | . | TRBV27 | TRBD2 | CASSLRLADYYEQYF | TGTGCCAGCAGTTTGAGACTAGCGGACTACTACGAGCAGTACTTC
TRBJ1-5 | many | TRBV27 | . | CASSFTGGNQPQHF | TGTGCCAGCAGTTTCACCGGGGGCAATCAGCCCCAGCATTTT
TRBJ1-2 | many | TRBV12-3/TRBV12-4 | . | CASSSNYGYTF | TGTGCCAGCAGTTCCAACTATGGCTACACCTTC
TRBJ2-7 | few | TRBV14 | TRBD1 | CASSHRDRGYEQYF | TGTGCCAGCAGCCACCGGGACAGGGGATACGAGCAGTACTTC
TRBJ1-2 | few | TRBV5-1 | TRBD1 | CASSLGNQPGQGYGYTF | TGCGCCAGCAGCTTGGGGAATCAGCCGGGACAGGGGTATGGCTACACCTTC
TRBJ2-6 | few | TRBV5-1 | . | CASSLGQEANVLTF | TGCGCCAGCAGCTTGGGGCAAGAGGCCAACGTCCTGACTTTC
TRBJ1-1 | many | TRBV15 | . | CATSRYRDMNTEAFF | TGTGCCACCAGCAGATACCGGGACATGAACACTGAAGCTTTCTTT
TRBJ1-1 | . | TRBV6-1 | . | CASRTGDNTEAFF | TGTGCCAGCAGGACAGGAGACAACACTGAAGCTTTCTTT
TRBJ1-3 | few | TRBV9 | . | CASSEALDTIYF | TGTGCCAGCAGCGAGGCTTTGGACACCATATATTTT
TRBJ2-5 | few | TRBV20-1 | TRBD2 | CSAIAGAPGKETQYF | TGCAGTGCGATAGCGGGAGCCCCGGGGAAAGAGACCCAGTACTTC
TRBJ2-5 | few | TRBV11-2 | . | CASSLVWGVQETQYF | TGTGCCAGCAGCTTGGTTTGGGGGGTCCAAGAGACCCAGTACTTC
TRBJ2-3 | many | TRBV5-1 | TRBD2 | CASRTGTSGEAWGTQYF | TGCGCCAGCAGAACTGGGACTAGCGGGGAGGCCTGGGGGACGCAGTATTTT
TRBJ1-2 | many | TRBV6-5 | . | CASSYLQGLGGYTF | TGTGCCAGCAGTTACCTACAGGGATTGGGAGGCTACACCTTC
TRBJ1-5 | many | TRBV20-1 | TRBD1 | CSAGGQGGQPQHF | TGCAGTGCTGGAGGACAGGGAGGTCAGCCCCAGCATTTT
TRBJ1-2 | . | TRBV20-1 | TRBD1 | CSARGSTGGFGYTF | TGCAGTGCTAGAGGGTCCACAGGGGGTTTTGGCTACACCTTC
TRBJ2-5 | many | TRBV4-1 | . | CASSQDGEVQETQYF | TGCGCCAGCAGCCAAGATGGGGAGGTCCAAGAGACCCAGTACTTC
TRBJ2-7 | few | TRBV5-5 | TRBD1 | CASRLRQGGYEQYF | TGTGCCAGCAGATTAAGACAGGGTGGGTACGAGCAGTACTTC
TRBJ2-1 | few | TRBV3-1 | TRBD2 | CASSQIGGAGNEQFF | TGTGCCAGCAGCCAGATCGGGGGGGCCGGGAATGAGCAGTTCTTC
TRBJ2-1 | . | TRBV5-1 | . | CASGPTGGTYNEQFF | TGCGCCAGCGGTCCGACTGGCGGGACATACAATGAGCAGTTCTTC
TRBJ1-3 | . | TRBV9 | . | CASSLDGRNTIYF | TGTGCCAGCAGTTTGGACGGAAGAAACACCATATATTTT
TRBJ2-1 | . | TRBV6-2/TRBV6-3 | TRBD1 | CASSYSGTGLNEQFF | TGTGCCAGCAGTTATTCCGGGACAGGGCTGAATGAGCAGTTCTTC